This T cell receptor beta chain was observed in a study of control samples from healthy donors and cancer patients. The assay was immunoSEQ multiplex PCR, and TCRdb's table has in-frame clones only and misses some. The table shows roughly 76,000 clones, with approximately 93% occurring only once. This TCR came from a woman aged 40 to 50 with lung cancer. The sequencing sample was made of PBMCs.

This CDR3 reads CASSLGQGPSRGREKLFF. CDR3 in DNA: TGTGCCAGCAGCTTGGGACAGGGACCCTCCCGGGGAAGGGAAAAACTGTTTTTT. The chain combines TRBV5-4 with TRBJ1-4, with 7 bases that match TRBD1. The CDR3 length is 18 residues. V lost 0 bases and J lost 8; bases outside the gene matches: 16. The V gene's germline CDR1 is SGHNT and CDR2 YYREEE (reference sequence).